The 29 T cell receptor beta chains given below trace back to one sample, sequenced in a study of blood T cell repertoires in COVID-19. The repertoire was sequenced with immunoSEQ multiplex PCR; TCRdb's copy has only in-frame clones and lacks some. The table lists fewer than 350,000 clones, around nine tenths of them singletons. The material sequenced was PBMCs or T cells enriched from blood (not recorded which). These TCRs come from a middle-aged woman who had recovered from COVID-19.

The rearrangement links TRBV6-5 to TRBJ1-2; D may be TRBD1 (6 bases). The CDR3 totals 12 residues. Deletions cut 7 bases from V and 8 bases from J, with 14 bases between. The germline V gene encodes CDR1 MNHEY and CDR2 SVGAGI. CDR3 in DNA: TGTGCCAGCAAAGGCAGGGGCCGCGGCTACACCTTC. Translating gives CASKGRGRGYTF.

J is TRBJ1-5 and V is TRBV29-1; 9 nucleotides line up with TRBD1. Trimming at V came to 4 bases and at J to 7 bases, leaving 11 bases not matched to a gene. CDR3 size: 15 residues. Germline V gene lookup returns CDR1 SQVTM and CDR2 ANQGSEA. CDR3 nucleotides: TGCAGCGTTGCCGTCGGGGGACAGGGTGAGCAGCCCCAGCATTTT. Residues: CSVAVGGQGEQPQHF. The variable domain in full, completed from reference TRBV29-1 and TRBJ1-5, reads SAVISQKPSRDICQRGTSLTIQCQVDSQVTMMFWYRQQPGQSLTLIATANQGSEATYESGFVIDKFPISRPNLTFSTLTVSNMSPEDSSIYLCSVAVGGQGEQPQHFGDGTRLSIL.

The chain links TRBV30 to TRBJ2-5, with a tentative D call TRBD1 (6 bases). Trimming took off 3 bases at V and 0 bases at J, with 11 bases between the two ends. The CDR3 runs to 14 residues. Germline CDR1 GTSNPN, CDR2 SVGIG (reference sequence). In DNA form, the CDR3 reads TGTGCCTGGAGCGTCACAGGGAACCAAGAGACCCAGTACTTC. Translation: CAWSVTGNQETQYF.

This sequence joins TRBV7-2 and TRBJ2-3; a possible D gene is TRBD1 (6 bases). The V gene's germline CDR1 is SGHTA and CDR2 FQGNSA. CDR3 length equals 15 residues. V dropped 5 bases and J dropped 7 bases, with 19 bases sitting between them. The CDR3 reads CASSREAQGHYTQYF. The CDR3 coding sequence is TGTGCCAGCAGCCGCGAGGCGCAGGGGCATTATACGCAGTATTTT.

This chain uses TRBV7-8 with TRBJ2-7, with a tentative D call TRBD1 (7 bases). The CDR3 extends over 15 amino acids. Trimming removed 0 bases at V and 3 bases at J, with 12 bases between. Germline values: CDR1 SGHVS, CDR2 FQNEAQ. CDR3 protein: CASSLAAGGYYEQYF. DNA for the CDR3: TGTGCCAGCAGCTTAGCGGCAGGGGGGTACTACGAGCAGTACTTC. Full variable domain (rest looked up from reference TRBV7-8 and TRBJ2-7): GAGVSQSPRYKVAKRGQDVALRCDPISGHVSLFWYQQALGQGPEFLTYFQNEAQLDKSGLPSDRFFAERPEGSVSTLKIQRTQQEDSAVYLCASSLAAGGYYEQYFGPGTRLTVT.

This chain uses TRBV3-1 (or the pseudogene TRBV3-2) with TRBJ2-7, with D unclear. The CDR3 runs to 12 residues. The V end lost 4 bases, the J end lost 6 bases, and 10 bases lay between the germline ends. CDR1 and CDR2 (germline): LGHDT, YNNKEL (reference sequence). CDR3 protein: CASSPDRGEQYF. CDR3 DNA sequence: TGTGCCAGCAGCCCCGACCGAGGCGAGCAGTACTTC.

The chain carries TRBV19 and TRBJ2-3; no reliable D call. Germline V gene data show CDR1 as LNHDA and CDR2 as SQIVND (reference sequence). The CDR3 totals 14 residues. V lost 7 bases and J lost 4, with 15 bases in between. The CDR3 nucleotides are TGTGCCAGTAAGGCCGTCCCCGCGGCAGATACGCAGTATTTT. It yields the protein CASKAVPAADTQYF.

The chain links TRBV24-1 to TRBJ1-2, with D perhaps TRBD1 (6 bases). V shed 4 bases and J shed 6 bases, with 14 bases lying between them. Germline V lookup: CDR1 KGHDR, CDR2 SFDVKD. This CDR3 has 14 amino acids. CDR3 DNA: TGTGCCACCAGTGACTCCCGACAGGTCCATGGCTACACCTTC. It encodes CATSDSRQVHGYTF.

V usage is TRBV7-9 and J usage is TRBJ2-3; 8 bases map to TRBD2. The CDR3 has 17 amino acids. V was pared by 5 bases and J by 2 bases, with 12 bases of the junction left unmatched. Germline V CDR1 and CDR2: SEHNR, FQNEAQ (reference sequence). CDR3 DNA sequence: TGTGCCAGCAGCGTCCGCCCGGGAGGGCCCCCCACAGATACGCAGTATTTT. This gives the protein CASSVRPGGPPTDTQYF.

The rearrangement uses TRBV9 and TRBJ1-1; no clear D gene. This CDR3 spans 13 amino acids. V was pared by 2 bases and J by 4 bases, with 9 bases between. The V gene's germline CDR1 is SGDLS and CDR2 YYNGEE. CDR3 DNA: TGTGCCAGCAGCGTCGTGGTCAGCACTGAAGCTTTCTTT. Protein: CASSVVVSTEAFF.

The chain combines TRBV10-3 with TRBJ2-1; D is possibly TRBD1 (7 bases). This CDR3 comprises 15 residues. V was cut by 0 bases and J by 7 bases, with 13 bases left in between. CDR1 is ENHRY, CDR2 SYGVKD, per germline. In DNA form, the CDR3 reads TGTGCCATCAGTGAGTCGGACAGGAGGGGGAATGAGCAGTTCTTC. Translating it yields CAISESDRRGNEQFF.

The chain links TRBV7-3 to TRBJ2-2; tentatively, D is TRBD2 (5 bases). Germline V gives CDR1 SGHTA, CDR2 FQGTGA. Deletions cut 1 base from V and 3 bases from J, with 9 bases between. The CDR3 runs to 15 residues. CDR3 in DNA: TGTGCCAGCAGCTTAAGTGGAGCGGACACCGGGGAGCTGTTTTTT. It specifies CASSLSGADTGELFF.

The V and J genes are TRBV5-1 and TRBJ2-1; 10 positions agree with TRBD2. Germline-derived CDR1 and CDR2 are SGHRS and YFSETQ. The trim removed 0 bases at V and 0 bases at J, leaving 6 bases unmatched. This CDR3 spans 18 amino acids. The CDR3 sequence: CASSLDRASGSSYNEQFF. The CDR3, as DNA: TGCGCCAGCAGCTTGGATCGGGCTAGCGGGAGCTCCTACAATGAGCAGTTCTTC.

V gene TRBV19 combines with J gene TRBJ1-5, with a tentative D call TRBD1 (6 bases). The CDR3 loop spans 13 amino acids. Germline V gene sequence: CDR1 LNHDA, CDR2 SQIVND (reference sequence). V was shortened by 8 bases and J by 5 bases, with 13 bases between the two germline ends. The CDR3 loop is CASDPGAYQPQHF. In DNA form, the CDR3 reads TGTGCCAGTGACCCAGGGGCTTATCAGCCCCAGCATTTT. Supplemented by reference TRBV19 and TRBJ1-5, the full variable domain reads DGGITQSPKYLFRKEGQNVTLSCEQNLNHDAMYWYRQDPGQGLRLIYYSQIVNDFQKGDIAEGYSVSREKKESFPLTVTSAQKNPTAFYLCASDPGAYQPQHFGDGTRLSIL.

The J gene is TRBJ2-3, the V gene TRBV27; a possible D gene is TRBD2 (5 bases). Germline V gives CDR1 MNHEY, CDR2 SMNVEV (reference sequence). This CDR3 comprises 13 residues. The V and J ends lost 3 bases and 2 bases respectively, with 6 bases between them. The CDR3 region is CASSFRDTDTQYF. The CDR3 DNA reads TGTGCCAGCAGTTTTCGGGACACAGATACGCAGTATTTT.

The gene calls are TRBV5-1 and TRBJ1-1; TRBD1 aligns across 7 bases. This CDR3 has 15 residues. Unmatched junction bases numbered 6, after V lost 4 bases and J lost 0 bases. CDR1 is SGHRS and CDR2 is YFSETQ in the germline V gene. The CDR3 is CASSPGTDLNTEAFF. CDR3 nucleotides: TGCGCCAGCAGCCCAGGGACAGATTTGAACACTGAAGCTTTCTTT.

The genes are TRBV7-9 and TRBJ2-1, with 13 bases aligning to TRBD2. CDR1 SEHNR and CDR2 FQNEAQ come from the germline V gene (reference sequence). The J segment lost 9 bases and the V segment lost 5 bases, leaving 7 bases of the junction unmatched. The CDR3 is made up of 15 amino acids. CDR3 in DNA: TGTGCCAGCAGCATGACTAGCGGGAGGACCGCTGAGCAGTTCTTC. It encodes CASSMTSGRTAEQFF.

This chain uses TRBV18 with TRBJ2-3; 9 bases align to TRBD1. The CDR3 loop spans 17 amino acids. J lost 1 base, V lost 1 base, and 6 bases had no gene match. CDR1 and CDR2 from the germline V gene are KGHSH and LQKENI. Here the CDR3 reads CASSPLPTGGGTDTQYF. The CDR3 DNA follows: TGTGCCAGCTCACCACTGCCGACAGGGGGGGGCACAGATACGCAGTATTTT.

V is TRBV30 and J is TRBJ2-7, with 7 nucleotides matching TRBD1. Trimming removed 0 bases from V and 9 bases from J; junction bases left unmatched: 8. CDR1 GTSNPN and CDR2 SVGIG come from the germline V gene (reference sequence). This CDR3 has 13 residues. The CDR3: CAWSVGTAQGQYF. The CDR3 bases are TGTGCCTGGAGTGTAGGGACAGCCCAGGGGCAGTACTTC.

The CDR3 here is CASSYQGNQPQHF. In DNA form, the CDR3 reads TGTGCCAGCAGTTATCAGGGCAATCAGCCCCAGCATTTT. The chain recombines TRBV6-5 with TRBJ1-5; D is ambiguous. The CDR3 totals 13 residues. V was shortened by 3 bases and J by 2 bases, with 5 bases between the two germline ends. Germline CDR1 is MNHEY and CDR2 is SVGAGI.

The V call is TRBV29-1, the J call TRBJ2-5; possible D gene TRBD1, 6 bases. This CDR3 is 12 amino acids long. Trimming took 4 bases from V and 4 from J, leaving 10 bases between them. Germline loops: CDR1 SQVTM, CDR2 ANQGSEA. CDR3 nucleotides: TGCAGCGTTGGACAGGACCCAGAGACCCAGTACTTC. This translates into CSVGQDPETQYF.

The chain carries TRBV4-1 and TRBJ2-4; 14 positions agree with TRBD2. The V segment lost 3 bases and the J segment 1 base; nucleotides outside the gene matches: 14. The CDR3 consists of 21 residues. The V gene's germline CDR1 is MGHRA and CDR2 YSYEKL. The CDR3 region is CASSHPGPGLAGEAAKNIQYF. CDR3 DNA sequence: TGCGCCAGCAGCCATCCCGGGCCGGGACTAGCGGGAGAAGCGGCCAAAAACATTCAGTACTTC.

The CDR3 region has the DNA TGTGCCAGCTCACCCGGCAGGGCCAACGAGCAGTACTTC. As protein: CASSPGRANEQYF. J is TRBJ2-7 and V is TRBV18; D is perhaps TRBD1 (5 bases). Between the trimmed V and J ends, which lost 3 bases and 5 bases, there was a span of 11 bases. This CDR3 contains 13 residues. Germline V CDR1 and CDR2: KGHSH, LQKENI.

The V gene is TRBV30, the J gene TRBJ1-5; 8 nucleotides align to TRBD1. Germline values: CDR1 GTSNPN, CDR2 SVGIG (reference sequence). V was pared by 8 bases and J by 6 bases, with 6 bases of the junction left unmatched. The CDR3 is 12 residues long. The CDR3 region is CALGQGGQPQHF. In DNA form, the CDR3 reads TGTGCCCTAGGACAGGGCGGTCAGCCCCAGCATTTT.

CDR3 sequence: CATSRDTTATNEKLFF. CDR3 bases: TGTGCCACCAGCAGAGACACCACGGCAACTAATGAAAAACTGTTTTTT. The chain is built from TRBV15 and TRBJ1-4; D is unclear. The germline CDR1 and CDR2 sequences are LNHNV and YYDKDF (reference sequence). The CDR3 runs 16 residues. The V gene lost 0 bases and the J gene lost 0 bases, with 8 bases spanning the gap.

The V gene is TRBV28, the J gene TRBJ1-2; D perhaps matches TRBD1 (5 bases). Trimming stripped 8 bases from V and 4 bases from J, with 20 bases between. The CDR3 length is 15 residues. The germline V gene has CDR1 MDHEN and CDR2 SYDVKM. CDR3 coding DNA: TGTGCCAGCGACGGCCGGGACTCATCCAGCTATGGCTACACCTTC. This encodes CASDGRDSSSYGYTF.

This rearrangement joins TRBV19 to TRBJ2-1; TRBD2 matches at 11 bases. V was pared by 6 bases and J by 6 bases, with 7 bases of the junction left unmatched. This CDR3 is 15 amino acids long. Germline-derived CDR1 and CDR2 are LNHDA and SQIVND (reference sequence). The CDR3 protein is CASRVAGGISNEQFF. Written as DNA, the CDR3 is TGTGCCAGTAGGGTAGCGGGAGGGATTTCCAATGAGCAGTTCTTC.

J is TRBJ2-5 and V is TRBV7-8, with 11 positions matching TRBD2. V lost 3 bases, J lost 1 base, and 4 bases stayed unmatched. This CDR3 has 16 amino acids. The germline gives CDR1 SGHVS, CDR2 FQNEAQ. CDR3 sequence (DNA): TGTGCCAGCAGCTTTCGGACTAGCGGGCTCCAAGAGACCCAGTACTTC. Translated: CASSFRTSGLQETQYF.

This rearrangement joins TRBV6-5 to TRBJ2-7; possibly TRBD2 for D (5 bases). The V end lost 7 bases, the J end lost 0 bases, and 16 bases lay between the germline ends. The CDR3 has 15 residues. Germline V gene data show CDR1 as MNHEY and CDR2 as SVGAGI. The CDR3 region has the DNA TGTGCCAGCACTACCCAAAAAGGGAGCTCCTACGAGCAGTACTTC. It is translated as CASTTQKGSSYEQYF.